What follows are 18 T cell receptor beta chains derived from one specimen sequenced in a study of long-term antiretroviral therapy in people with HIV (dated by TCRdb to between 2020 and 2023). Sequencing of the TRB variable region was done with the immunoSEQ hsTCRB v3.0 assay at survey level resolution. This is the immuneACCESS table as TCRdb keeps it, with only in-frame sequences that have V and J called. A part of the clones is gone; compared with another copy, unresolved V genes explain less than half, and the rest is unexplained. Across this sample there are around 29,000 clones, with 87% seen only once. The ten most abundant clones make up 10% to 15% of the sample. The sequenced sample was unsorted PBMCs, obtained 1.1 years after starting antiretroviral therapy. The receptors were gathered from a man younger than 35 with HIV.

This clone appeared a single time. The rearrangement links TRBV7-2 to TRBJ2-7; D is possibly TRBD1 (6 bases). Looked up from germline, CDR1 is SGHTA and CDR2 is FQGNSA. V lost 1 base and J 4 bases, leaving 11 bases between the germline ends. The CDR3 consists of 14 residues. The CDR3 region has the DNA TGTGCCAGCAGCTTAGTTGGCCAGGGGTACGAGCAGTACTTC. Amino acid sequence: CASSLVGQGYEQYF.

The chain combines TRBV7-9 with TRBJ1-1; D unclear. The V gene lost 2 bases and the J gene lost 1 base, with 8 bases spanning the gap. Germline-derived CDR1 and CDR2 are SEHNR and FQNEAQ (reference sequence). The CDR3 has 14 residues. CDR3: CASSLPTENTEAFF. The CDR3 nucleotides read TGTGCCAGCAGCTTACCCACAGAGAACACTGAAGCTTTCTTT.

This clone was seen once. This chain uses TRBV10-3 with TRBJ2-1; 8 bases match TRBD1. The CDR3 is made up of 15 amino acids. V was clipped by 2 bases and J by 7 bases; unmatched bases: 7. CDR1 and CDR2 (germline): ENHRY, SYGVKD. The CDR3 loop reads CAISERTGGENEQFF. The CDR3 DNA sequence: TGTGCCATCAGTGAGAGAACAGGGGGTGAGAATGAGCAGTTCTTC.

This chain connects TRBV7-3 to TRBJ2-1; D is possibly TRBD1 or TRBD2 (6 bases each). Germline V CDR1 and CDR2: SGHTA, FQGTGA. V was cut by 1 base and J by 5 bases, with 9 bases left in between. The CDR3 has 14 amino acids. CDR3 loop: CASSLRGANNEQFF. In DNA form, the CDR3 reads TGTGCCAGCAGCTTAAGGGGGGCCAACAATGAGCAGTTCTTC.

The chain recombines TRBV7-9 with TRBJ2-7; no clear D gene. Between the trimmed V and J ends, which lost 2 bases and 2 bases, there was a span of 10 bases. From germline, CDR1 is SEHNR and CDR2 FQNEAQ (reference sequence). CDR3 length equals 14 residues. Here the CDR3 DNA reads TGTGCCAGCAGCTTACAAGAAGTCACCTACGAGCAGTACTTC. This sequence encodes CASSLQEVTYEQYF.

This chain links TRBV5-6 with TRBJ2-1; possibly TRBD1 for D (5 bases). Germline CDR1 and CDR2: SGHDT and YYEEEE. Trimming removed 0 bases from V and 12 bases from J, with 13 bases in between. CDR3 length: 13 amino acids. CDR3 residues: CASSLAQGTRQFF. The CDR3 nucleotides read TGTGCCAGCAGCTTGGCCCAGGGAACCAGGCAGTTCTTC.

This chain links TRBV30 with TRBJ1-4, with no clear D. Germline V gene lookup returns CDR1 GTSNPN and CDR2 SVGIG (reference sequence). The length of the CDR3 is 13 residues. Trimming took 4 bases from V and 5 from J, leaving 11 bases between them. Here the CDR3 reads CAWIAESNEKLFF. The CDR3 bases are TGTGCCTGGATCGCGGAGTCAAATGAAAAACTGTTTTTT.

The rearrangement uses TRBV6-5 and TRBJ1-2; unclear D gene. With 0 bases removed from V and 2 bases from J, the gap between germline ends came to 10 bases. Germline V gives CDR1 MNHEY, CDR2 SVGAGI. This CDR3 has 15 residues. In nucleotides, the CDR3 is TGTGCCAGCAGTTACTCGTCGGGTGAGAACTATGGCTACACCTTC. Translating gives CASSYSSGENYGYTF.

The chain uses TRBV29-1 and TRBJ1-2; D gene unclear. CDR3 length equals 13 residues. The V gene's germline CDR1 is SQVTM and CDR2 ANQGSEA. V lost 3 bases, J lost 5 bases, and 13 bases lay in between. The CDR3 protein is CSVDSDTSYGYTF. In DNA, the CDR3 is TGCAGCGTTGATAGTGACACCTCTTATGGCTACACCTTC.

The V gene is TRBV10-3, the J gene TRBJ1-2, with D unclear. The CDR3 has 16 amino acids. V lost 2 bases and J 2 bases, leaving 15 bases between the germline ends. CDR1 is ENHRY, CDR2 SYGVKD, per germline. The CDR3 nucleotides read TGTGCCATCAGTGAGAGCGGCGGCGGGGAAAACTATGGCTACACCTTC. Its translation: CAISESGGGENYGYTF.

The chain's CDR3 is CASSVEGAGARDTQYF. Here the CDR3 DNA reads TGTGCCAGCAGCGTAGAGGGTGCGGGAGCCAGAGATACGCAGTATTTT. The V gene is TRBV9, the J gene TRBJ2-3; the match to TRBD2 covers 7 bases. CDR1 is SGDLS and CDR2 is YYNGEE in the germline V gene. The junction had 9 bases not matched to a gene; V was cut back by 0 bases and J by 5 bases. The CDR3 has 16 residues.

The chain is built from TRBV9 and TRBJ1-2; 10 nucleotides match TRBD1. Germline trimming cut 0 bases from V and 6 bases from J; bases unmatched to any gene: 2. Germline V gives CDR1 SGDLS, CDR2 YYNGEE. CDR3 length: 14 amino acids. The CDR3 region has the DNA TGTGCCAGCAGCGTAGTTGGGACAGGGGATGGCTACACCTTC. Translation gives CASSVVGTGDGYTF.

This chain connects TRBV10-2 to TRBJ2-3; D remains unclear. CDR1 is WSHSY and CDR2 is SAAADI in the germline V gene. CDR3 length: 14 amino acids. V was shortened by 4 bases and J by 2 bases, with 10 bases between the two germline ends. The CDR3 sequence: CASSALDTTDTQYF. The CDR3 nucleotides read TGCGCCAGCAGTGCCCTCGATACCACAGATACGCAGTATTTT.

The chain joins TRBV6-4 to TRBJ2-1, with no clear D. This CDR3 region has 14 residues. Trimming took off 2 bases at V and 9 bases at J, with 14 bases between the two ends. CDR1 is MRHNA, CDR2 SNTAGT, per germline. The CDR3 DNA reads as TGTGCCAGCAGTGACCGCCCGTCCTCTAGTGAGCAGTTCTTC. Translated, it gives CASSDRPSSSEQFF.

The chain recombines TRBV27 with TRBJ2-2; 8 nucleotides align to TRBD1. Germline lookup yields CDR1 MNHEY and CDR2 SMNVEV (reference sequence). The CDR3 totals 16 residues. The V gene end was trimmed by 0 bases and the J gene end by 2 bases; junction bases not matched to a gene: 2. In nucleotides, the CDR3 is TGTGCCAGCAGTTTATCGGGACAGGATAACACCGGGGAGCTGTTTTTT. It encodes CASSLSGQDNTGELFF.

The rearrangement joins TRBV7-9 to TRBJ2-7; no reliable D call. The CDR3 runs to 12 residues. With 7 bases removed from V and 5 bases from J, the gap between germline ends came to 12 bases. Germline assignment: CDR1 SEHNR and CDR2 FQNEAQ (reference sequence). This CDR3 reads CASNLGGNEQYF. The CDR3 DNA sequence: TGTGCCAGCAACCTAGGTGGCAACGAGCAGTACTTC. Full variable domain (outside the CDR3, taken from reference TRBV7-9 and TRBJ2-7): DTGVSQNPRHKITKRGQNVTFRCDPISEHNRLYWYRQTLGQGPEFLTYFQNEAQLEKSRLLSDRFSAERPKGSFSTLEIQRTEQGDSAMYLCASNLGGNEQYFGPGTRLTVT.

V gene TRBV20-1 combines with J gene TRBJ2-5; no reliable D call. The J call is in doubt because the DNA end fits TRBJ2-7 better. The CDR3 extends over 11 amino acids. Per the germline V gene, CDR1 is DFQATT and CDR2 is SNEGSKA (reference sequence). DNA of the CDR3: TGCAGTGCTAGAGATCTTTACGAGCAGTACTTC. Its protein is CSARDLYEQYF.

The rearrangement uses TRBV4-2 and TRBJ2-2; TRBD2 aligns across 7 bases. This CDR3 is built from 19 residues. The J segment lost 5 bases and the V segment lost 0 bases, leaving 15 bases of the junction unmatched. The germline gives CDR1 LGHNA, CDR2 YNFKEQ. CDR3 in amino acids: CASSQEYRLAPTRTGELFF. The CDR3 DNA follows: TGTGCCAGCAGCCAAGAGTATCGACTAGCCCCCACTAGAACCGGGGAGCTGTTTTTT.